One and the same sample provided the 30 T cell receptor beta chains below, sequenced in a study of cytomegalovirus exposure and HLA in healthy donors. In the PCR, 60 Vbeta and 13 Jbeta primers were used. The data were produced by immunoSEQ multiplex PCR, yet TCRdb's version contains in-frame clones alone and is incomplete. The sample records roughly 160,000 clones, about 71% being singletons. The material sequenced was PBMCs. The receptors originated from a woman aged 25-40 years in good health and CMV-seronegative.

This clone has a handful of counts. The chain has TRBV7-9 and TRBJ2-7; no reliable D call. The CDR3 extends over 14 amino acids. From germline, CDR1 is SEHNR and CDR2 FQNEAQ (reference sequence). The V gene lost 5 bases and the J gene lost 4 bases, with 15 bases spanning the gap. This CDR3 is CASSPQDTKYEQYF. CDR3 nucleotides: TGTGCCAGCAGCCCCCAAGACACAAAGTACGAGCAGTACTTC.

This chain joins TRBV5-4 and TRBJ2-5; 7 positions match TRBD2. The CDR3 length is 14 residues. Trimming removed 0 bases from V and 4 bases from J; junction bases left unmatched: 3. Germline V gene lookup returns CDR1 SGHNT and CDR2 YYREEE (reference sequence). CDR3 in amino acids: CASSLGQRGETQYF. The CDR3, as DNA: TGTGCCAGCAGCTTGGGGCAGCGGGGAGAGACCCAGTACTTC.

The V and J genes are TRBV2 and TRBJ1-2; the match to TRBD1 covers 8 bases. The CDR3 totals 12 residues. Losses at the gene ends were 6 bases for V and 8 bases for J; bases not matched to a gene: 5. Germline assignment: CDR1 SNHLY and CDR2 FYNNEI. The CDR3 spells CASSSGQGGYTF. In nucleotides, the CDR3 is TGTGCCAGCAGCTCTGGACAGGGAGGCTACACCTTC.

The DNA for the CDR3 is TGCGCCAGCAGCCAGGCCGGGATCGCGCAGGATGAGCAGTTCTTC. This encodes CASSQAGIAQDEQFF. V gene TRBV4-3 combines with J gene TRBJ2-1, with a possible D match to TRBD2 (5 bases). The germline V gene has CDR1 LGHNA and CDR2 YSLEER. Trimming cost V 3 bases and J 8 bases, with 17 bases left between them. The CDR3 is made up of 15 amino acids.

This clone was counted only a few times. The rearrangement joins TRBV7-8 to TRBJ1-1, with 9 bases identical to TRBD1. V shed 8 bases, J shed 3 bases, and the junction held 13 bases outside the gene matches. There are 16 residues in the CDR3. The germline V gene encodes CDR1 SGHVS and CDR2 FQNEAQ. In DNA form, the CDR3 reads TGTGCCAGCTCCACACGGGGTGGGACAGGGTACACTGAAGCTTTCTTT. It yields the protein CASSTRGGTGYTEAFF. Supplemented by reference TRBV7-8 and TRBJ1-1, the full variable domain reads GAGVSQSPRYKVAKRGQDVALRCDPISGHVSLFWYQQALGQGPEFLTYFQNEAQLDKSGLPSDRFFAERPEGSVSTLKIQRTQQEDSAVYLCASSTRGGTGYTEAFFGQGTRLTVV.

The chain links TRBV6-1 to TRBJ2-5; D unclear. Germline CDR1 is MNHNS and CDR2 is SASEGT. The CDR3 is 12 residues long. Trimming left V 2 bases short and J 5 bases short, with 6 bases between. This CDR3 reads CASSERRETQYF. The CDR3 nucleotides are TGTGCCAGCAGTGAACGGCGGGAGACCCAGTACTTC.

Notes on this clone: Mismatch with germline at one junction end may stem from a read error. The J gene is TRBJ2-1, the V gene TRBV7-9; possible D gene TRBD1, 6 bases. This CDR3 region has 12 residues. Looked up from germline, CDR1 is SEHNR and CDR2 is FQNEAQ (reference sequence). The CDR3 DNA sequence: TGTGCCAGCAGTCTAACGAGGGGACATGGGCTCTTC. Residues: CASSLTRGHGLF.

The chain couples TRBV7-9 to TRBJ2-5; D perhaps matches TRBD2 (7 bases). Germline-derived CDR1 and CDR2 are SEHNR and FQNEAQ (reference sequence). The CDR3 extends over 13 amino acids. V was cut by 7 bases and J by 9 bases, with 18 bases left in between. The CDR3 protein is CASTSMEGGSQYF. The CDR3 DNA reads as TGTGCCAGCACCTCCATGGAGGGGGGGTCCCAGTACTTC.

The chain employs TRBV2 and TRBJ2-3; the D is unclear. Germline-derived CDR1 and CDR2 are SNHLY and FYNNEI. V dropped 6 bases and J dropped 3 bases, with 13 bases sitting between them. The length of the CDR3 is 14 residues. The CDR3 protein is CASRNTPRTDTQYF. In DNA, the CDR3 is TGTGCCAGCAGAAACACCCCGAGGACAGATACGCAGTATTTT.

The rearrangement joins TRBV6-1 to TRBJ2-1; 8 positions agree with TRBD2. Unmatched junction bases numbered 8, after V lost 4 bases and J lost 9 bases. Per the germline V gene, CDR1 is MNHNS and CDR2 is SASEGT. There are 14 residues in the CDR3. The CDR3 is CASSVPGLVAEQFF. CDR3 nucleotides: TGTGCCAGCAGTGTCCCGGGACTAGTGGCTGAGCAGTTCTTC.

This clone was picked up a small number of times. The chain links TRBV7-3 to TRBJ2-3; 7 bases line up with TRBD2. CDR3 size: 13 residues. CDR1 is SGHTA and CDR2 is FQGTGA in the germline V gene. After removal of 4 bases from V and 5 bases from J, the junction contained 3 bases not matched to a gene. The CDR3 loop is CASSSSGGDTQYF. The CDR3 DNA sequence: TGTGCCAGCAGCTCCTCGGGGGGAGATACGCAGTATTTT.

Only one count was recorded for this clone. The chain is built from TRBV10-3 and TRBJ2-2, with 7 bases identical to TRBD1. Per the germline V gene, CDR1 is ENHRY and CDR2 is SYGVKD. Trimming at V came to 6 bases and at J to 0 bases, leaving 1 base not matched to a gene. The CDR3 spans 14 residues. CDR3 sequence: CAIRQGPNTGELFF. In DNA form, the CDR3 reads TGTGCCATCAGACAGGGGCCGAACACCGGGGAGCTGTTTTTT.

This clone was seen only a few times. CDR3 region: CASVPGHSGSPLHF. The CDR3, as DNA: TGTGCCAGCGTACCGGGACACAGCGGTTCACCCCTCCACTTT. V gene TRBV28 combines with J gene TRBJ1-6; possibly TRBD1 for D (6 bases). Deletions cut 8 bases from V and 9 bases from J, with 17 bases between. The CDR3 loop spans 14 amino acids. In germline, CDR1 is MDHEN, CDR2 SYDVKM.

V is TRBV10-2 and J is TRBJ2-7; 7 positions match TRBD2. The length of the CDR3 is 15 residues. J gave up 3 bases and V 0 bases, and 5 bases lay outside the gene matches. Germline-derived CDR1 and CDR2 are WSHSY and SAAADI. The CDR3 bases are TGCGCCAGCAGTGAGTCGGGAGGGGCGCGCTACGAGCAGTACTTC. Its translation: CASSESGGARYEQYF.

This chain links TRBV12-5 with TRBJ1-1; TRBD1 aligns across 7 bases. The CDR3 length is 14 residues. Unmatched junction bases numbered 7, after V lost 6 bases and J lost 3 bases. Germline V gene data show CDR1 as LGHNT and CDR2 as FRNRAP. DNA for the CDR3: TGTGCTAGTGGACGTCAGGGGACAGACACTGAAGCTTTCTTT. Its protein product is CASGRQGTDTEAFF.

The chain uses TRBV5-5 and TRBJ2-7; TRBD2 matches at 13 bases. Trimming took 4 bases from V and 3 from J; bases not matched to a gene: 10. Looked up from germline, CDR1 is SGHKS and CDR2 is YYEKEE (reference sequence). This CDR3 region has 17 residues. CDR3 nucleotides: TGTGCCAGCAGCCTAGGACTAGCGGGAGAGTGGAACTACGAGCAGTACTTC. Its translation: CASSLGLAGEWNYEQYF.

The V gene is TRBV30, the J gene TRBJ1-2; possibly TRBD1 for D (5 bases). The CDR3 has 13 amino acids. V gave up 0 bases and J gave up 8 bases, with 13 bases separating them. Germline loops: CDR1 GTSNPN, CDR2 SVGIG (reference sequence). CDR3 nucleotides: TGTGCCTGGAGTGTAAATGCAGGGCGAGGCTACACCTTC. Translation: CAWSVNAGRGYTF.

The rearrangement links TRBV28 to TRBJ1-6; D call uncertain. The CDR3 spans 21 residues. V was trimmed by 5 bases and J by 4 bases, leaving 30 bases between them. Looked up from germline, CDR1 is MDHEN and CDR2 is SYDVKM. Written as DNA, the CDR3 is TGTGCCAGCAGTCCGAAAGCCCCCTGGTCTAAGACAAGAAGATATAATTCACCCCTCCACTTT. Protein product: CASSPKAPWSKTRRYNSPLHF.

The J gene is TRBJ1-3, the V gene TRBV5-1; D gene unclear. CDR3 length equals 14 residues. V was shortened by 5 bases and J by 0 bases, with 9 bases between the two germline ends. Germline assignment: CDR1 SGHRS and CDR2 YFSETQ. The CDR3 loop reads CASREAGSGNTIYF. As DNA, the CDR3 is TGCGCCAGCAGGGAGGCGGGCTCTGGAAACACCATATATTTT. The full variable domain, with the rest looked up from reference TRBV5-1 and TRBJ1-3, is KAGVTQTPRYLIKTRGQQVTLSCSPISGHRSVSWYQQTPGQGLQFLFEYFSETQRNKGNFPGRFSGRQFSNSRSEMNVSTLELGDSALYLCASREAGSGNTIYFGEGSWLTVV.

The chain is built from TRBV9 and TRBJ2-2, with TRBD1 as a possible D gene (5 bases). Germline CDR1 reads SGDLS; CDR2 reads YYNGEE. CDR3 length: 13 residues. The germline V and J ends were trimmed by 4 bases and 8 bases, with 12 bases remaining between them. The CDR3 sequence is CASSKGRDGELFF. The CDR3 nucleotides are TGTGCCAGCAGCAAGGGGCGAGATGGGGAGCTGTTTTTT.

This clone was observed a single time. CDR3 sequence (DNA): TGTGCCAGCAGCCGGACGGGGTATTCCCTCCAAGAGACCCAGTACTTC. Encoded protein: CASSRTGYSLQETQYF. This chain joins TRBV7-8 and TRBJ2-5; tentatively, D is TRBD2 (5 bases). There are 16 residues in the CDR3. V lost 5 bases to trimming and J lost 1 base, with 17 bases between them. Germline V gene lookup returns CDR1 SGHVS and CDR2 FQNEAQ.

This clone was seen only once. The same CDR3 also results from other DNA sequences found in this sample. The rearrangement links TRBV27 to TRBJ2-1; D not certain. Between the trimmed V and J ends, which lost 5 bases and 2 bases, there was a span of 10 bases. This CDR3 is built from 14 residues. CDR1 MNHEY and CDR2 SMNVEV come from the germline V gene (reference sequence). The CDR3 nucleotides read TGTGCCAGCAGTCTCAGGTTACCCTACAATGAGCAGTTCTTC. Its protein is CASSLRLPYNEQFF.

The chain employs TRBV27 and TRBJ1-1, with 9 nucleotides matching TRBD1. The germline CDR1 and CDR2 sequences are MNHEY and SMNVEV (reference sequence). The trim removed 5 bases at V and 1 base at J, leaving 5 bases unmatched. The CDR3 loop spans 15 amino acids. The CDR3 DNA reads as TGTGCCAGCAGTAAGACAGGGGGAACGAACACTGAAGCTTTCTTT. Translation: CASSKTGGTNTEAFF.

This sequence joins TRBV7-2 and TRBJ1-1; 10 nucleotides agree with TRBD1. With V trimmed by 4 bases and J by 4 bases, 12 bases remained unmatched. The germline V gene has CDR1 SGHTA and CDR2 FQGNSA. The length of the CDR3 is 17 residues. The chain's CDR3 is CASSSPPTRDRGTEAFF. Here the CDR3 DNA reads TGTGCCAGCAGCTCACCCCCAACCCGGGACAGGGGCACTGAAGCTTTCTTT.

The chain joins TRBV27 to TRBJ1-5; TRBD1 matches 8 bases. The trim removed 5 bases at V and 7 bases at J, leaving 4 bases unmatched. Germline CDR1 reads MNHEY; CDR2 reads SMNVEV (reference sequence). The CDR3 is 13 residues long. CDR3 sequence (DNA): TGTGCCAGCAGTCGACAGGGGATCCAGCCCCAGCATTTT. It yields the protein CASSRQGIQPQHF.

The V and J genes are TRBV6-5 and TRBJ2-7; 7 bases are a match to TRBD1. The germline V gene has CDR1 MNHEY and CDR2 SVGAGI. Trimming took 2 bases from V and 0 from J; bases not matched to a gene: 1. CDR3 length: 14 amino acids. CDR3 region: CASSYRDSSYEQYF. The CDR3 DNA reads TGTGCCAGCAGTTACCGGGACAGCTCCTACGAGCAGTACTTC.

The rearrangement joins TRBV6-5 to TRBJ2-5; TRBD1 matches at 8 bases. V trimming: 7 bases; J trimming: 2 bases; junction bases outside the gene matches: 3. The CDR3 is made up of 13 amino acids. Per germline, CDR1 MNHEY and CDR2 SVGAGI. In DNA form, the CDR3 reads TGTGCCAGCATTGGGACAGGTCAAGAGACCCAGTACTTC. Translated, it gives CASIGTGQETQYF.

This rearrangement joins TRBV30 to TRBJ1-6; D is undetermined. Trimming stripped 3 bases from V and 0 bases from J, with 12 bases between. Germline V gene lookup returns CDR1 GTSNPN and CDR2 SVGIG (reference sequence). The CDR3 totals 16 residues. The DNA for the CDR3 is TGTGCCTGGAGGTCATGGTCGAGCTCCTATAATTCACCCCTCCACTTT. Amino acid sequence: CAWRSWSSSYNSPLHF.

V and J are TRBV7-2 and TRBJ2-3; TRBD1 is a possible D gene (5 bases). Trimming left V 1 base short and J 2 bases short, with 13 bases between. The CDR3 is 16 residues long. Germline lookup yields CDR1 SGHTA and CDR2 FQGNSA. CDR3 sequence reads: CASSLVKGRYTDTQYF. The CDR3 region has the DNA TGTGCCAGCAGCTTAGTCAAGGGGCGATACACAGATACGCAGTATTTT.

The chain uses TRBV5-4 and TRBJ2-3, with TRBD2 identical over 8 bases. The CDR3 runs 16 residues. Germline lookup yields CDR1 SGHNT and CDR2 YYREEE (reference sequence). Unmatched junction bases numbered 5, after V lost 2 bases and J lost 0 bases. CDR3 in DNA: TGTGCCAGCAGCTTCCCCGGGGGGGTAAGCACAGATACGCAGTATTTT. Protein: CASSFPGGVSTDTQYF.